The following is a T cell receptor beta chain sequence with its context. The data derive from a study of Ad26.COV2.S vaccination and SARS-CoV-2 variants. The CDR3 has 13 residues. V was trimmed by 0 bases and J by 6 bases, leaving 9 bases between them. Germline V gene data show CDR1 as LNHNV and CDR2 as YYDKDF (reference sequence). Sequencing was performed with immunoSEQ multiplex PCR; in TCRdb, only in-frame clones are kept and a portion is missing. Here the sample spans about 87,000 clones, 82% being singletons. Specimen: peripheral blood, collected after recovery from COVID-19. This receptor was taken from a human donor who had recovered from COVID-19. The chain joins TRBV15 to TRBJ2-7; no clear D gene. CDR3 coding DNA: TGTGCCACCAGCAGAGAAGGTACCGCCGAGCAGTACTTC. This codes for CATSREGTAEQYF.